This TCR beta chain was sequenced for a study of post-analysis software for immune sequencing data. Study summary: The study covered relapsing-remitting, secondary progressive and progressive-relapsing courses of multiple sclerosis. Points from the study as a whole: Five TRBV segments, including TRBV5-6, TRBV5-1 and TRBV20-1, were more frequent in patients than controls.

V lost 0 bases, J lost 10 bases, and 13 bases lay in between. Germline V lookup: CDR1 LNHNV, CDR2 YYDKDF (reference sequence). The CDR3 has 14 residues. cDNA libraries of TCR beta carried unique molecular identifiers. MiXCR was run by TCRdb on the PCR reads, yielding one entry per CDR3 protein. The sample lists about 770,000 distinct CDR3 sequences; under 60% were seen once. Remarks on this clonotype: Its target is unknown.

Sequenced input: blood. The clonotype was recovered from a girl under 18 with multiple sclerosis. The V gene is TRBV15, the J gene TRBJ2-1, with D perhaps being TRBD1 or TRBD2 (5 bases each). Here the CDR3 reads CATSRDGGTGEQFF. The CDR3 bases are TGTGCCACCAGCAGAGATGGGGGTACTGGAGAGCAGTTCTTC. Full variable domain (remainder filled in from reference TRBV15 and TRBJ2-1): DAMVIQNPRYQVTQFGKPVTLSCSQTLNHNVMYWYQQKSSQAPKLLFHYYDKDFNNEADTPDNFQSRRPNTSFCFLDIRSPGLGDTAMYLCATSRDGGTGEQFFGPGTRLTVL.